These 28 T cell receptor beta chains share one sample of origin, sequenced in a study of regulatory T cells in long-lasting Graves disease. As to time point: newly diagnosed GD, antithyroid drugs for less than 3 months. Researchers made the TCR library from RNA that was extracted from PBMCs. Sequencing libraries for TCR beta were prepared with iRepertoire HTBI primers and Arm-PCR of CDR3 regions. MiXCR was run by TCRdb on the multiplex PCR reads, yielding one entry per CDR3 protein. The sample lists just over 600,000 distinct CDR3 sequences; about 15% were seen once. The same data also went into a second study, on T cells in Graves' hyperthyroidism and ophthalmopathy.

Specimen: peripheral blood mononuclear cells (PBMCs), collected at new diagnosis, from a patient treated with antithyroid drugs. All receptors derive from a woman aged 25-40 years with Graves disease.

Note on this clonotype: At one end the junction does not follow the germline gene, possibly because of a read error. The genes are TRBV5-6 and TRBJ2-3, with 7 bases lining up with TRBD1. The germline V gene has CDR1 SGHDT and CDR2 YYEEEE. The CDR3 has 14 residues. In nucleotides, the CDR3 is TGTGCGAGCAAAAGACAGGGCCCCACAGATACGCAGTATTTT. Translated: CASKRQGPTDTQYF.

The chain recombines TRBV5-1 with TRBJ2-1; weak D call: TRBD2 (6 bases). Trimming took 5 bases from V and 10 from J, leaving 13 bases between them. There are 12 residues in the CDR3. Germline CDR1 is SGHRS and CDR2 is YFSETQ. CDR3 sequence: CASRLSGVEQFF. The DNA of the CDR3 is TGCGCCAGCAGGTTGTCGGGGGTCGAGCAGTTCTTC.

This clonotype occurred many times. The chain carries TRBV11-2 and TRBJ2-1, with 9 nucleotides matching TRBD1. Germline V gene lookup returns CDR1 SGHAT and CDR2 FQNNGV. V shed 1 base and J 7 bases; nucleotides not matched to a gene: 5. The CDR3 runs 15 residues. CDR3 in DNA: TGTGCCAGCAGCTTAGTGGGGACAGGGATGAATGAGCAGTTCTTC. This encodes CASSLVGTGMNEQFF. Full variable domain (remainder filled in from reference TRBV11-2 and TRBJ2-1): EAGVAQSPRYKIIEKRQSVAFWCNPISGHATLYWYQQILGQGPKLLIQFQNNGVVDDSQLPKDRFSAERLKGVDSTLKIQPAKLEDSAVYLCASSLVGTGMNEQFFGPGTRLTVL.

V usage is TRBV20-1 and J usage is TRBJ2-7; TRBD1 might be the D (5 bases). Germline loops: CDR1 DFQATT, CDR2 SNEGSKA (reference sequence). V was cut by 5 bases and J by 3 bases, with 20 bases left in between. The CDR3 has 15 amino acids. The CDR3 loop is CSARPQGDFYYEQYF. As DNA, the CDR3 is TGCAGTGCTCGGCCTCAGGGTGATTTCTACTACGAGCAGTACTTC.

This clonotype was recorded at least ten times. V usage is TRBV2 and J usage is TRBJ2-7, with a tentative D call TRBD1 (6 bases). The CDR3 sequence is 13 residues long. V was clipped by 6 bases and J by 3 bases, with 12 bases between them. Germline CDR1 SNHLY, CDR2 FYNNEI. The CDR3, as DNA: TGTGCCAGCAGGACGGGACAAAACTACGAGCAGTACTTC. Translating gives CASRTGQNYEQYF. Full variable domain (remainder filled in from reference TRBV2 and TRBJ2-7): EPEVTQTPSHQVTQMGQEVILRCVPISNHLYFYWYRQILGQKVEFLVSFYNNEISEKSEIFDDQFSVERPDGSNFTLKIRSTKLEDSAMYFCASRTGQNYEQYFGPGTRLTVT.

This clonotype came up a few times. The rearrangement joins TRBV5-6 to TRBJ1-1; D perhaps matches TRBD1 (5 bases). Trimming stripped 0 bases from V and 2 bases from J, with 17 bases between. The CDR3 contains 17 residues. Germline V CDR1 and CDR2: SGHDT, YYEEEE. CDR3 nucleotides: TGTGCCAGCAGCTTGGGTGGAGGGGTAGGGAAAAACACTGAAGCTTTCTTT. This translates into CASSLGGGVGKNTEAFF. The entire variable domain, with the rest obtained from reference TRBV5-6 and TRBJ1-1, is as follows: DAGVTQSPTHLIKTRGQQVTLRCSPKSGHDTVSWYQQALGQGPQFIFQYYEEEERQRGNFPDRFSGHQFPNYSSELNVNALLLGDSALYLCASSLGGGVGKNTEAFFGQGTRLTVV.

The V and J genes are TRBV3-1 and TRBJ2-7; possible D gene TRBD2, 6 bases. V lost 3 bases to trimming and J lost 4 bases, with 19 bases between them. This CDR3 has 16 residues. Germline V gives CDR1 LGHDT, CDR2 YNNKEL (reference sequence). CDR3 amino acids: CASSQAGGGRSYEQYF. Here the CDR3 DNA reads TGTGCCAGCAGCCAGGCCGGCGGAGGGAGATCTTACGAGCAGTACTTC.

In its sample, this clonotype was seen many times. The CDR3 region has the DNA TGTGCCAGCAGTTCGACAGTCCCTGAAGCTTTCTTT. Translated, it gives CASSSTVPEAFF. The chain recombines TRBV6-9 with TRBJ1-1; possible D gene TRBD1, 5 bases. This CDR3 spans 12 amino acids. V was cut by 4 bases and J by 6 bases, with 9 bases left in between. CDR1 MNHGY and CDR2 SVAAGI come from the germline V gene.

In this sample, this clonotype turned up a few times. The chain recombines TRBV5-4 with TRBJ2-7; TRBD1 matches 9 bases. CDR1 and CDR2 (germline): SGHNT, YYREEE (reference sequence). J lost 4 bases, V lost 1 base, and 9 bases had no gene match. There are 16 residues in the CDR3. This CDR3 is CASSLSRDRAGYEQYF. In DNA, the CDR3 is TGTGCCAGCAGCTTGTCCCGGGACAGGGCTGGATACGAGCAGTACTTC.

This chain uses TRBV2 with TRBJ1-3; a weak D match, TRBD1 (6 bases). The V gene lost 5 bases and the J gene lost 2 bases, with 10 bases spanning the gap. The germline V gene encodes CDR1 SNHLY and CDR2 FYNNEI. The CDR3 contains 14 residues. CDR3 protein: CASSYTGPGNTIYF. CDR3 in DNA: TGTGCCAGCAGTTACACAGGGCCTGGAAACACCATATATTTT.

This clonotype was observed many times. V is TRBV19 and J is TRBJ2-1; 14 bases are shared with TRBD2. J gave up 6 bases and V 1 base, and 2 bases lay outside the gene matches. The CDR3 consists of 16 residues. Germline CDR1 is LNHDA and CDR2 is SQIVND (reference sequence). The CDR3 coding sequence is TGTGCCAGTAGTATAGGGACTAGCGGGAGGTTCAATGAGCAGTTCTTC. Translating gives CASSIGTSGRFNEQFF.

CDR3 DNA: TGTGCCACCTCAGGTAGGGGGCATTCCTACGAGCAGTACTTC. This encodes CATSGRGHSYEQYF. The chain links TRBV6-1 to TRBJ2-7; TRBD1 matches 7 bases. The CDR3 spans 14 residues. J was trimmed by 1 base and V by 10 bases; bases with no gene match: 10. CDR1 MNHNS and CDR2 SASEGT come from the germline V gene.

The chain uses TRBV12-3 or TRBV12-4 and TRBJ2-5, with TRBD1 as a possible D gene (6 bases). Trimming stripped 3 bases from V and 1 base from J, with 12 bases between. This CDR3 spans 15 amino acids. The CDR3 DNA reads TGTGCCAGCAGTTTTTGGGGGCAGCTCCAAGAGACCCAGTACTTC. Amino acid sequence: CASSFWGQLQETQYF.

The chain employs TRBV14 and TRBJ1-6; 9 bases map to TRBD1. CDR1 and CDR2 from the germline V gene are SGHDN and FVKESK. The CDR3 has 19 amino acids. V shed 2 bases and J 0 bases; nucleotides not matched to a gene: 8. The CDR3 nucleotides read TGTGCCAGCAGCCAATCGGACAGGGGAAGCTTCTCCTATAATTCACCCCTCCACTTT. Its protein is CASSQSDRGSFSYNSPLHF.

This clonotype was seen repeatedly, ten times or more. Compared with germline, one end of the junction differs, possibly owing to a read error. The V gene is TRBV5-1, the J gene TRBJ2-6, with D tentatively TRBD2 (6 bases). Looked up from germline, CDR1 is SGHRS and CDR2 is YFSETQ. The CDR3 sequence is 15 residues long. Here the CDR3 DNA reads TGTGCCAGCAGTTTGGAGGGATCTGGGGCCAACGTCCTGACTTTC. Translation: CASSLEGSGANVLTF.

V usage is TRBV4-1 and J usage is TRBJ2-5; D perhaps matches TRBD2 (6 bases). Germline V gives CDR1 MGHRA, CDR2 YSYEKL. Between the trimmed V and J ends, which lost 4 bases and 2 bases, there was a span of 11 bases. The CDR3 runs to 14 residues. CDR3 in amino acids: CASSRPGAQETQYF. CDR3 sequence (DNA): TGCGCCAGCAGCCGCCCGGGAGCTCAAGAGACCCAGTACTTC.

The CDR3: CSGRIAGVEFF. The CDR3 nucleotides read TGCAGCGGCCGCATAGCGGGAGTAGAGTTCTTC. The rearrangement links TRBV29-1 to TRBJ2-1; TRBD2 matches 9 bases. V lost 7 bases to trimming and J lost 14 bases; unmatched junction nucleotides: 9. The CDR3 loop spans 11 amino acids. Germline V gives CDR1 SQVTM, CDR2 ANQGSEA.

This clonotype has ten or more counts. The rearrangement uses TRBV2 and TRBJ1-1, with TRBD1 as a possible D gene (5 bases). This CDR3 has 14 residues. Germline V gene data show CDR1 as SNHLY and CDR2 as FYNNEI. Trimming stripped 2 bases from V and 6 bases from J, with 13 bases between. The CDR3: CASSELGLDAEAFF. The DNA for the CDR3 is TGTGCCAGCAGTGAACTGGGGCTTGACGCTGAAGCTTTCTTT. The full variable domain, with the rest looked up from reference TRBV2 and TRBJ1-1, is EPEVTQTPSHQVTQMGQEVILRCVPISNHLYFYWYRQILGQKVEFLVSFYNNEISEKSEIFDDQFSVERPDGSNFTLKIRSTKLEDSAMYFCASSELGLDAEAFFGQGTRLTVV.

The chain employs TRBV19 and TRBJ2-1; the D gene is possibly TRBD2 (5 bases). Germline assignment: CDR1 LNHDA and CDR2 SQIVND (reference sequence). Trimming removed 3 bases at V and 6 bases at J, with 9 bases between. The CDR3 covers 13 residues. Here the CDR3 DNA reads TGTGCCAGTAGTATCGCTAGCCGCAATGAGCAGTTCTTC. Encoded protein: CASSIASRNEQFF.

This clonotype was picked up a small number of times. The chain couples TRBV6-5 to TRBJ1-1; unclear D gene. The CDR3 runs 12 residues. V gave up 4 bases and J gave up 7 bases, with 10 bases separating them. Germline-derived CDR1 and CDR2 are MNHEY and SVGAGI. The CDR3 is CASSFYPFEAFF. The CDR3 DNA reads TGTGCCAGCAGTTTTTATCCCTTTGAAGCTTTCTTT.

The chain joins TRBV6-1 to TRBJ2-5; D remains ambiguous. The CDR3 runs 14 residues. Trimming pared 5 bases from V and 2 bases from J, leaving 12 bases between. Germline V gene data show CDR1 as MNHNS and CDR2 as SASEGT. CDR3 bases: TGTGCCAGCAGTAAGCTCGACAAGCAAGAGACCCAGTACTTC. This translates into CASSKLDKQETQYF.

This clonotype occurred many times. The rearrangement joins TRBV7-2 to TRBJ2-5; 7 nucleotides agree with TRBD2. Germline-derived CDR1 and CDR2 are SGHTA and FQGNSA. The CDR3 has 14 amino acids. V was clipped by 1 base and J by 5 bases; unmatched bases: 4. DNA for the CDR3: TGTGCCAGCAGCTTAGAAGCGGGAAGGGAGACCCAGTACTTC. It translates to CASSLEAGRETQYF.

This clonotype came up once. The germline gene is not matched at one end of the junction; a read error may be the cause. This chain connects TRBV7-2 to TRBJ1-1; possible D gene TRBD1, 5 bases. The CDR3 has 15 residues. CDR1 SGHTA and CDR2 FQGNSA come from the germline V gene. The CDR3 region is CASSPRGFENTEAIF. The CDR3 DNA follows: TGTGCCAGCAGCCCGCGGGGCTTCGAGAACACTGAAGCTATCTTT.

Ten or more counts support this clonotype. The chain combines TRBV10-3 with TRBJ1-1; D unclear. The germline V gene has CDR1 ENHRY and CDR2 SYGVKD. The CDR3 covers 13 residues. V lost 8 bases and J 1 base, leaving 11 bases between the germline ends. CDR3 amino acids: CAIRGRTNTEAFF. The CDR3 DNA is TGTGCCATCCGAGGACGGACGAACACTGAAGCTTTCTTT.

The chain employs TRBV12-3 or TRBV12-4 and TRBJ2-1; D is unresolved. CDR3 length: 11 amino acids. The V end lost 7 bases, the J end lost 7 bases, and 8 bases lay between the germline ends. CDR3 in amino acids: CASTVKNEQFF. DNA of the CDR3: TGTGCCAGCACTGTAAAGAATGAGCAGTTCTTC.

This chain connects TRBV5-4 to TRBJ2-6; no clear D gene. The germline V and J ends were trimmed by 2 bases and 2 bases, with 11 bases remaining between them. The CDR3 sequence is 16 residues long. Germline lookup yields CDR1 SGHNT and CDR2 YYREEE (reference sequence). CDR3 protein: CASSFRRSTGANVLTF. The CDR3 nucleotides are TGTGCCAGCAGCTTTCGGAGATCCACTGGGGCCAACGTCCTGACTTTC.

This clonotype was detected many times. The rearrangement joins TRBV29-1 to TRBJ2-7; the match to TRBD1 covers 7 bases. The CDR3 runs to 12 residues. Germline V CDR1 and CDR2: SQVTM, ANQGSEA. Germline trimming cut 4 bases from V and 3 bases from J; bases unmatched to any gene: 3. The CDR3 DNA reads as TGCAGCGTTGCCAGGGACAGCTACGAGCAGTACTTC. This encodes CSVARDSYEQYF.

This chain connects TRBV6-2 or TRBV6-3 to TRBJ2-1, with 10 bases that match TRBD2. This CDR3 contains 19 residues. Looked up from germline, CDR1 is MNHEY and CDR2 is SVGEGT. V gave up 4 bases and J gave up 5 bases; unmatched junction bases: 17. CDR3 in DNA: TGTGCCAGCAGTTCCCTAAACAAGAATCTAGCGGGAGTTCACAATGAGCAGTTCTTC. Protein: CASSSLNKNLAGVHNEQFF.